This T cell receptor beta chain was obtained from a study of monozygotic twins with inflammatory bowel disease. Regarding the study as a whole: Separate T cell subtypes could not be resolved from one another. Between concordant and discordant twins, repertoire similarity failed to differ, a result that limited power may explain.

The CDR3 spans 16 residues. CDR1 SGHVS and CDR2 FQNEAQ come from the germline V gene. Skipping T cell sorting, the study isolated total RNA directly from whole blood. Using the 5' RACE reads, TCRdb records one entry per CDR3 protein without DNA. In total, the table holds fewer than 400,000 distinct CDR3 sequences. Worth noting for this clonotype: Its matching antigen is unknown.

The sample consisted of blood. This chain uses TRBV7-8 with TRBJ2-7; TCRdb picks TRBD2, but there is no DNA to check that call. This clonotype was obtained from a human donor with ulcerative colitis or Crohn's disease, or a healthy co-twin of an affected twin (not recorded which). This chain's CDR3 is CASSLWTSGETYEQYF.